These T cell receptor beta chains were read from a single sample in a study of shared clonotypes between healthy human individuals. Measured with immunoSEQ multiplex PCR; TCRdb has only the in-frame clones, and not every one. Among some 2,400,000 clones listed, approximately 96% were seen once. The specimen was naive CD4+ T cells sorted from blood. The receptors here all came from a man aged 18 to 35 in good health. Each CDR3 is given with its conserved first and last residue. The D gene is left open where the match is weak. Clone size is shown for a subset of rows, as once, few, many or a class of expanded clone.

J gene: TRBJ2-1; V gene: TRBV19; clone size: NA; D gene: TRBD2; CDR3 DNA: TGTGCCAGTAGTGCCGAGCCTACTAGCGGGATTGGCTCCTACAATGAGCAGTTCTTC; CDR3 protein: CASSAEPTSGIGSYNEQFF
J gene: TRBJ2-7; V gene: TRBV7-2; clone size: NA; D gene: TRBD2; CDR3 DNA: TGTGCCAGCAGCTTGGCGGGAGGCAGTTCCTACGAGCAGTACTTC; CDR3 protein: CASSLAGGSSYEQYF
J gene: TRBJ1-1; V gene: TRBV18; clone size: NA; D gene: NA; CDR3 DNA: TGTGCCAGCTCACCAAATGGGGCGCACACTGAAGCTTTCTTT; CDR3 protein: CASSPNGAHTEAFF
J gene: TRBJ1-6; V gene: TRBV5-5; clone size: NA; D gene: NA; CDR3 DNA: TGTGCCAGCAGCTTTGTACAGAATAATTCACCCCTCCACTTT; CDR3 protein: CASSFVQNNSPLHF
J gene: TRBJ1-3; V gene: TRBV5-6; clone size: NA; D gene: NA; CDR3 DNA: TGTGCCAGCAGCTTGGATATTAGGGGTTCCTCTGGAAACACCATATATTTT; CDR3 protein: CASSLDIRGSSGNTIYF
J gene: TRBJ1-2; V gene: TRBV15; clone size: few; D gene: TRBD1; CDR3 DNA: TGTGCCACCAGCAGAGACGGCGCCGGGACAGGGAACTATGGCTACACCTTC; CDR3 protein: CATSRDGAGTGNYGYTF
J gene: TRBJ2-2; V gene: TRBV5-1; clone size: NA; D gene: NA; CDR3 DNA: TGCGCCAGCAGCTTGGAGCTAGGTTCTGGGGAGCTGTTTTTT; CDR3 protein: CASSLELGSGELFF
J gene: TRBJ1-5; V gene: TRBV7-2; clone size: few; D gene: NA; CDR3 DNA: TGTGCCAGCAGCTTGGCGGATTATAGCAATCAGCCCCAGCATTTT; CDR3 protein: CASSLADYSNQPQHF
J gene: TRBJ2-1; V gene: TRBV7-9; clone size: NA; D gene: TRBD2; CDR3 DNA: TGTGCCAGCAGCCTCCCCTCACTAGCGGGGGAATCCTACAATGAGCAGTTCTTC; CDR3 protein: CASSLPSLAGESYNEQFF
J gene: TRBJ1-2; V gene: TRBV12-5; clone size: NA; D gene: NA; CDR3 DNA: TGTGCTAGTGGTTCGATTGGACGCTATGGCTACACCTTC; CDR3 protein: CASGSIGRYGYTF
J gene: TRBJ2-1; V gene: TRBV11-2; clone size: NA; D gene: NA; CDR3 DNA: TGTGCCAGCAGCCCCACAGGATCTTCCTACAATGAGCAGTTCTTC; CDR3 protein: CASSPTGSSYNEQFF
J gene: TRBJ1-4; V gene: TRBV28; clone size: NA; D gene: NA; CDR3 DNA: TGTGCCAGCATAAACCCGGGGGGTGTTGCAACTAATGAAAAACTGTTTTTT; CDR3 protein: CASINPGGVATNEKLFF
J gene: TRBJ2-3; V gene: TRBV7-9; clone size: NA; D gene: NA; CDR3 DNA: TGTGCCAGCAGCTTCCAAGCTATGGCAGATACGCAGTATTTT; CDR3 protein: CASSFQAMADTQYF
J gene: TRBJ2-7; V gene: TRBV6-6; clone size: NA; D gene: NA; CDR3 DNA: TGTGCCAGCAGTCCCCGTGGGGGCTACGAGCAGTACTTC; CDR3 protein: CASSPRGGYEQYF
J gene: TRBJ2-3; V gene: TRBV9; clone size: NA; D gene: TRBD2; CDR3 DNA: TGTGCCAGCAGCCCAGGGACTAGCGGGGGGGCGGCAGATACGCAGTATTTT; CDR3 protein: CASSPGTSGGAADTQYF
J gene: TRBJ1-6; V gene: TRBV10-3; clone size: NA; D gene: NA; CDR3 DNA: TGTGCCATCAGTGAGTCAGAGGGGGTTACATATAATTCACCCCTCCACTTT; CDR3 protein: CAISESEGVTYNSPLHF
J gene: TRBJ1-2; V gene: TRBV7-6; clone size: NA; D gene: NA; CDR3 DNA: TGTGCCAGCAGCCCCATTTCCCGGGCTCCTGGCTACACCTTC; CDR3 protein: CASSPISRAPGYTF
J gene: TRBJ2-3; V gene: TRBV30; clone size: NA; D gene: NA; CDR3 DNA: TGTGCCTGGAGTGTAAGAGATACGCAGTATTTT; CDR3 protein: CAWSVRDTQYF
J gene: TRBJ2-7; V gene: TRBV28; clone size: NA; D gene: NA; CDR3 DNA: TGTGCCAGCTCGTGGGGGTCGAACCTCTACGAGCAGTACTTC; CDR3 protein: CASSWGSNLYEQYF
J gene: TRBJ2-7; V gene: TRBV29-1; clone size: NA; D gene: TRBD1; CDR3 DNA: TGCAGCGTGGACAGGGGGAGCGAGCAGTACTTC; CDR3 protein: CSVDRGSEQYF
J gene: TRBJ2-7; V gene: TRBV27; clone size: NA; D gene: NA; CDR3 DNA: TGTGCCAAGCGGGACAGCTCCTACGAGCAGTACTTC; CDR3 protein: CAKRDSSYEQYF
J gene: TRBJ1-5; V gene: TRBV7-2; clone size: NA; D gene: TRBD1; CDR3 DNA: TGTGCCAGCAGCAGTAACGGCGGCGGGACAGGGGAACAGCCCCAGCATTTT; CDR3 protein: CASSSNGGGTGEQPQHF
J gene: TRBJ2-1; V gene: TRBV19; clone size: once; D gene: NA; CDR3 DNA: TGTGCCAGTAGTTTGTCCCGCTACAATGAGCAGTTCTTC; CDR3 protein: CASSLSRYNEQFF
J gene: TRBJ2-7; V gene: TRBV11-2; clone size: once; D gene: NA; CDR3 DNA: TGTGCCAGCAGCTTAGATGGAGCCGGGCCGTTCTCCTACGAGCAGTACTTC; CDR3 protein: CASSLDGAGPFSYEQYF
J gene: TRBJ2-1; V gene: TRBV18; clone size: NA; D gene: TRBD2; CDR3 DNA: TGTGCCAGCTCACCACGTACCGGGGGGTCCTACAATGAGCAGTTCTTC; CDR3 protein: CASSPRTGGSYNEQFF
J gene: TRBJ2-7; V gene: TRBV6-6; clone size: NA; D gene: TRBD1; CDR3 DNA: TGTGCCAGCAGGCGGGACAGGGGCTACGAGCAGTACTTC; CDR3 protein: CASRRDRGYEQYF
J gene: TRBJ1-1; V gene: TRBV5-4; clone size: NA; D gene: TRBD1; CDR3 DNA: TGTGCCAGCAGCTTGGATACAGGGGGGAACACTGAAGCTTTCTTT; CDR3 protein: CASSLDTGGNTEAFF
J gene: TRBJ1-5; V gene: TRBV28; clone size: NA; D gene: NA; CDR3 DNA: TGTGCCAGCAGTTTAGGAGGCCGCGGTCAGCCCCAGCATTTT; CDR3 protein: CASSLGGRGQPQHF
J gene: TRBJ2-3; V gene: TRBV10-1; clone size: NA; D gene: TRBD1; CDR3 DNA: TGCGCCAGCAGCGAAGGATCGACAGGGCGAGGAACGCAGTATTTT; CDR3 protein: CASSEGSTGRGTQYF
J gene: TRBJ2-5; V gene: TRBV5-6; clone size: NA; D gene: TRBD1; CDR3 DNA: TGTGCCAGCAGCCCCCCAACCAGGGGGCTCGGGACCCAGTACTTC; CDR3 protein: CASSPPTRGLGTQYF
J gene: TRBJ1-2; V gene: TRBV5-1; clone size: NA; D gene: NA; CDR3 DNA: TGCGCCAGCAGCCGTAGTCCAGGGACCTCCTATGGCTACACCTTC; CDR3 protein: CASSRSPGTSYGYTF